This is a list of T cell receptor beta chains from one sample in a study of T-cell reconstitution after alpha-beta-depleted transplantation in children. TCRdb recomputed calls from the PCR reads with MiXCR, one row per CDR3 protein. The table shows about 160,000 distinct CDR3 sequences, with roughly 10% occurring only once. The sample consisted of PBMCs, taken before TCRalphabeta/CD19-depleted stem cell transplant. Every receptor here comes from a boy under 10 years old with acute myeloid leukemia, due to receive a stem cell transplant. Both conserved end residues are trimmed from each CDR3. Expanded clones are given a class, and other clones once, few, many or no size at all.

V gene: TRBV3-1; J gene: TRBJ2-3; clone size: many; CDR3 protein: ASSQQGTDTQY
V gene: TRBV20-1; J gene: TRBJ1-1; clone size: many; CDR3 protein: SARADTEAF
V gene: TRBV5-1; J gene: TRBJ2-1; clone size: many; CDR3 protein: ASSLVGSGTFNEQF
V gene: TRBV10-2; J gene: TRBJ2-7; clone size: many; CDR3 protein: ATSPGTSSYEQY
V gene: TRBV7-6; J gene: TRBJ1-3; clone size: many; CDR3 protein: ASSLQGFSGNTIY
V gene: TRBV4-1; J gene: TRBJ2-7; clone size: -; CDR3 protein: ASSQVGTGGYEQY
V gene: TRBV3-1; J gene: TRBJ2-1; clone size: -; CDR3 protein: ASSPGLAGGYLHNEQF
V gene: TRBV11-2; J gene: TRBJ1-4; clone size: few; CDR3 protein: ASSHGAVEEKLF
V gene: TRBV3-1; J gene: TRBJ2-3; clone size: many; CDR3 protein: ASSHLAGGSSTDTQY
V gene: TRBV9; J gene: TRBJ2-6; clone size: many; CDR3 protein: ASSVTGDANVLT
V gene: TRBV12-3/TRBV12-4; J gene: TRBJ2-1; clone size: many; CDR3 protein: ASQRDPDNEQF
V gene: TRBV6-5; J gene: TRBJ2-5; clone size: many; CDR3 protein: ASSYIGAGVRRETQY
V gene: TRBV28; J gene: TRBJ2-3; clone size: many; CDR3 protein: ASSTTHNGDTQY
V gene: TRBV28; J gene: TRBJ2-5; clone size: many; CDR3 protein: ASSLPTRGDETQY
V gene: TRBV20-1; J gene: TRBJ2-5; clone size: many; CDR3 protein: SASRAGVETQY
V gene: TRBV4-1; J gene: TRBJ2-5; clone size: many; CDR3 protein: ASSPSGDPRETQY
V gene: TRBV28; J gene: TRBJ2-3; clone size: many; CDR3 protein: ASSLPPGRGGTDTQY
V gene: TRBV10-3; J gene: TRBJ2-1; clone size: many; CDR3 protein: AISGGLAGNRYNEQF
V gene: TRBV7-9; J gene: TRBJ1-2; clone size: many; CDR3 protein: ASSRGQGNYGYT
V gene: TRBV15; J gene: TRBJ2-6; clone size: many; CDR3 protein: ATSGGGVSGANVLT
V gene: TRBV12-3/TRBV12-4; J gene: TRBJ2-1; clone size: many; CDR3 protein: ASSQQTVSRNEQF
V gene: TRBV7-9; J gene: TRBJ1-2; clone size: many; CDR3 protein: ASSYDRAGYT
V gene: TRBV3-1; J gene: TRBJ1-5; clone size: many; CDR3 protein: ASSQSGGAGIVAPQH
V gene: TRBV20-1; J gene: TRBJ2-1; clone size: many; CDR3 protein: SARGLTSDYNEQF
V gene: TRBV3-1; J gene: TRBJ2-3; clone size: many; CDR3 protein: ASSLRGTRTDTQY
V gene: TRBV9; J gene: TRBJ2-3; clone size: many; CDR3 protein: ASSVLAGGYTDTQY
V gene: TRBV7-4; J gene: TRBJ2-7; clone size: many; CDR3 protein: ASSLAGGEQY
V gene: TRBV7-2; J gene: TRBJ1-1; clone size: many; CDR3 protein: ASSTDENTEAF
V gene: TRBV5-6; J gene: TRBJ1-1; clone size: many; CDR3 protein: ASSLAKKGATNTEAF
V gene: TRBV11-1; J gene: TRBJ2-2; clone size: many; CDR3 protein: ASSLGSWDTNTGELF
V gene: TRBV7-8; J gene: TRBJ2-5; clone size: many; CDR3 protein: ASSLAAAVEETQY
V gene: TRBV18; J gene: TRBJ1-4; clone size: many; CDR3 protein: ASSLSSGTDGGEKLF
V gene: TRBV12-3/TRBV12-4; J gene: TRBJ2-7; clone size: many; CDR3 protein: ASSLISEQY
V gene: TRBV12-3/TRBV12-4; J gene: TRBJ2-3; clone size: many; CDR3 protein: ASRRRDEGPDTQY
V gene: TRBV7-3; J gene: TRBJ2-1; clone size: -; CDR3 protein: ASSRTGGFRYEQF
V gene: TRBV5-1; J gene: TRBJ2-5; clone size: many; CDR3 protein: ASSLVQGTGETQY
V gene: TRBV4-1; J gene: TRBJ2-3; clone size: many; CDR3 protein: ASSQYSGTVLDRTDTQY